Listed below are T cell receptor beta chains from one sample, sequenced in a study of T-cell reconstitution after alpha-beta-depleted transplantation in children. TCRdb redid the calling of the PCR reads with MiXCR, one entry per CDR3 protein. The sample holds about a million distinct CDR3 sequences, 25% to 35% seen once. Source: PBMCs, mostly from graft donor cells, taken 360 days after TCRalphabeta/CD19-depleted stem cell transplant. These receptors were collected from a boy under two years old who had a stem cell transplant for SCID, so the T cells may come from the graft donor. CDR3s include the opening cysteine and the closing phenylalanine or tryptophan. The order of the fields is D gene, J gene, V gene, CDR3 protein. A D gene is named only where the DNA matches it firmly.

>-|TRBJ1-2|TRBV2
CASIRGVSTYGYTF
>TRBD2|TRBJ2-1|TRBV4-1
CASSQVSLAGGPGYNEQFF
>TRBD1|TRBJ2-7|TRBV5-1
CASSLEGTGIHEQYF
>-|TRBJ1-3|TRBV5-1
CATLTYDRPRNTIYF
>-|TRBJ2-1|TRBV18
CASSPGLSTYNEQFF
>-|TRBJ2-3|TRBV5-1
CASSHGSGSSTDTQYF
>TRBD2|TRBJ2-3|TRBV5-6
CASSLVNSGGGSTDTQYF
>TRBD2|TRBJ2-3|TRBV20-1
CSAETSGGFTDTQYF
>-|TRBJ2-4|TRBV7-9
CASSLPAPNLAKNIQYF
>TRBD2|TRBJ2-2|TRBV28
CASSPRGSGTTGELFF
>TRBD1|TRBJ1-1|TRBV10-3
CAISGDREEAFF
>-|TRBJ1-3|TRBV6-5
CASSYSSQNSGNTIYF
>-|TRBJ1-1|TRBV12-3/TRBV12-4
CASSLEGEGEAFF
>-|TRBJ2-7|TRBV7-2
CASSPGPGGKQYEQYF
>-|TRBJ1-2|TRBV15
CATSAQGYGYTF
>-|TRBJ2-2|TRBV7-6
CASSPSFPGPNTGELFF
>TRBD1|TRBJ2-5|TRBV12-3/TRBV12-4
CASSLLDTGTGGAQRNF
>TRBD1|TRBJ2-3|TRBV20-1
CSASGQGPDTQYF
>-|TRBJ2-7|TRBV4-3
CASSPRLETFYEQYF
>TRBD1|TRBJ2-5|TRBV20-1
CSATQGAWETQYF
>-|TRBJ2-7|TRBV3-1
CASSPYTGEQYF
>TRBD2|TRBJ2-7|TRBV20-1
CSARDGEGLQGYEQYF
>TRBD1|TRBJ2-3|TRBV12-3/TRBV12-4
CASSFLATTGSDTQYF
>-|TRBJ2-5|TRBV6-1
CASRAGTREETQYF
>-|TRBJ2-3|TRBV3-1
CASSLSLGVAQYF
>TRBD2|TRBJ2-5|TRBV2
CASRWTSGGKETQYF
>TRBD1|TRBJ1-4|TRBV4-1
CASSQGRDRSNEKLFF
>-|TRBJ2-1|TRBV20-1
CSARPTYNEQFF
>-|TRBJ2-1|TRBV4-1
CASSQTGSSYNEQFF
>-|TRBJ2-1|TRBV18
CASSPPVRDLEQFF
>TRBD1|TRBJ2-7|TRBV7-8
CASSSTTGGPTVYEQYF
>-|TRBJ2-7|TRBV5-1
CASSSAVTYEQYF
>-|TRBJ1-3|TRBV12-3/TRBV12-4
CASSQRGTSGNTIYF
>-|TRBJ1-1|TRBV24-1
CATIGTEAFF
>-|TRBJ2-1|TRBV20-1
CSASGGYDEQFF
>-|TRBJ2-7|TRBV11-1
CASSLGGRLNEQYF
>-|TRBJ1-1|TRBV5-6
CASTRGFDTEAFF
>-|TRBJ2-2|TRBV2
CASSGAQPSIGELFF
>-|TRBJ1-5|TRBV6-5
CASSSQGGARSNQPQHF
>-|TRBJ2-1|TRBV27
CASSPELGRSNEQFF
>TRBD1|TRBJ2-7|TRBV28
CASRRQGGREQYF
>TRBD1|TRBJ2-7|TRBV5-1
CASSSGTGDAYEQYF
>-|TRBJ2-7|TRBV27
CASGPQRNEQYF
>-|TRBJ1-5|TRBV9
CASSAGPSGNQPQHF
>-|TRBJ2-1|TRBV4-3
CASSQERFGMRPQFF
>TRBD2|TRBJ2-1|TRBV4-2
CASSPSPLAGSYNEQFF
>-|TRBJ2-2|TRBV27
CASSPKVNTGELFF
>TRBD2|TRBJ2-1|TRBV2
CASSDTSGPSHEQFF
>-|TRBJ2-7|TRBV7-2
CASSRKVGAAYYEQYF
>-|TRBJ2-3|TRBV3-1
CASSQDPGNTDTQYF
>TRBD1|TRBJ2-7|TRBV3-1
CASSQAHRTGATYEQYF
>-|TRBJ2-7|TRBV2
CAARNPGPSYEQYF
>-|TRBJ2-2|TRBV9
CASSVGGAGTGELFF
>-|TRBJ2-1|TRBV28
CASSLKGVDNEQFF
>TRBD1|TRBJ1-2|TRBV29-1
CSAQSTGEHGYTF